The 10 T cell receptor beta chains presented below share a single source sample, sequenced in a study of post-analysis software for immune sequencing data. Study-wide results and limits: Elevated frequency relative to controls characterized roughly five TRBV segments in patients, TRBV5-6, TRBV5-1 and TRBV20-1 among them.

No antigen is known for these receptors. Sequencing libraries made from TCR beta cDNA carried unique molecular identifiers. TCRdb re-called the PCR reads through MiXCR, storing one row per CDR3 protein. The sample carries 600,000 to 700,000 distinct CDR3 sequences, 59% recorded once. Source material: blood. The receptor source for this set is a girl under 10 years old with multiple sclerosis.

Details on this clonotype: The junction departs from the called germline gene at one end, perhaps through a read error. This sequence joins TRBV7-6 and TRBJ2-7, with no clear D. The CDR3 spans 13 residues. Germline assignment: CDR1 SGHVS and CDR2 FNYEAQ. CDR3 bases: TGTGCCAGCAGCTCCTCGCCCTCCTACGGGCAGTACTTC. Its translation is CASSSSPSYGQYF.

There are a few counts of this clonotype. The V call is TRBV27, the J call TRBJ2-3; 10 bases agree with TRBD1. The V segment lost 5 bases and the J segment 4 bases; nucleotides outside the gene matches: 3. CDR1 is MNHEY and CDR2 is SMNVEV in the germline V gene (reference sequence). This CDR3 contains 14 residues. The CDR3 DNA is TGTGCCAGCAGTGGACAGGGGGTATCAGATACGCAGTATTTT. Amino acid sequence: CASSGQGVSDTQYF.

This chain joins TRBV20-1 and TRBJ2-3, with 13 bases lining up with TRBD2. This CDR3 contains 16 residues. V was clipped by 3 bases and J by 3 bases; unmatched bases: 6. From germline, CDR1 is DFQATT and CDR2 SNEGSKA (reference sequence). CDR3 residues: CSASQTSGGITDTQYF. CDR3 DNA sequence: TGCAGTGCTAGCCAGACTAGCGGGGGGATTACAGATACGCAGTATTTT.

This clonotype was observed a handful of times. The genes are TRBV25-1 and TRBJ2-3; TRBD1 is a possible D gene (6 bases). CDR3 size: 13 residues. Germline CDR1 MGHDK, CDR2 SYGVNS. V dropped 3 bases and J dropped 5 bases, with 9 bases sitting between them. The DNA for the CDR3 is TGTGCCAGCAGTGACCCCAGGGGAGATACGCAGTATTTT. The encoded protein is CASSDPRGDTQYF.

V usage is TRBV7-2 and J usage is TRBJ1-2; the match to TRBD1 covers 9 bases. CDR1 is SGHTA, CDR2 FQGNSA, per germline. Trimming removed 5 bases from V and 8 bases from J; junction bases left unmatched: 15. CDR3 size: 16 residues. The CDR3 nucleotides are TGTGCCAGCAGCCCCCCGGGACAGGGCCCCTTGGGCGGCTACACCTTC. It is translated as CASSPPGQGPLGGYTF. The full variable domain, completed using reference TRBV7-2 and TRBJ1-2, is GAGVSQSPSNKVTEKGKDVELRCDPISGHTALYWYRQSLGQGLEFLIYFQGNSAPDKSGLPSDRFSAERTGGSVSTLTIQRTQQEDSAVYLCASSPPGQGPLGGYTFGSGTRLTVV.

The chain has TRBV4-1 and TRBJ2-1, with unresolved D. The CDR3 spans 17 residues. V shed 2 bases and J shed 2 bases, with 16 bases lying between them. Germline V gene data show CDR1 as MGHRA and CDR2 as YSYEKL. CDR3 bases: TGCGCCAGCAGCCAACACCCGCAGGACGTCGCCTACAATGAGCAGTTCTTC. Its protein product is CASSQHPQDVAYNEQFF.

Concerning this clonotype: One junction end disagrees with the germline gene, perhaps due to a read error. V gene TRBV5-1 combines with J gene TRBJ1-1; possible D gene TRBD1, 5 bases. The CDR3 totals 15 residues. CDR1 is SGHRS and CDR2 is YFSETQ in the germline V gene. The CDR3 sequence is CASSLPQESNAEAFF. CDR3 DNA: TGCGCCAGCAGCCTCCCACAGGAATCGAACGCTGAAGCTTTCTTT.

Here the CDR3 DNA reads TGTGCCAGCAGGGAGTCAGGGCACTATGGCTACACCTTC. Translation gives CASRESGHYGYTF. The chain joins TRBV6-5 to TRBJ1-2; D is perhaps TRBD1 (5 bases). Trimming removed 6 bases at V and 3 bases at J, with 11 bases between. The germline V gene has CDR1 MNHEY and CDR2 SVGAGI. The CDR3 length is 13 residues.

The CDR3 region has the DNA TGTGCCAGCAGCGACCGACTAGCGCGAACCCAAACTAGCACAGATACGCAGTATTTT. Translating gives CASSDRLARTQTSTDTQYF. The chain recombines TRBV9 with TRBJ2-3, with 8 bases matching TRBD2. The germline V gene has CDR1 SGDLS and CDR2 YYNGEE. This CDR3 comprises 19 residues. The trim removed 3 bases at V and 0 bases at J, leaving 15 bases unmatched.

This clonotype was detected a few times. This chain joins TRBV6-2 or TRBV6-3 and TRBJ2-7; D remains ambiguous. The CDR3 totals 16 residues. Germline V lookup: CDR1 MNHEY, CDR2 SVGEGT. With 2 bases removed from V and 4 bases from J, the gap between germline ends came to 18 bases. The CDR3 nucleotides are TGTGCCAGCAGTTACGGAATTACCCAATCGAGTTACGAGCAGTACTTC. Translated, it gives CASSYGITQSSYEQYF.